These 26 T cell receptor beta chains originate from one sample sequenced in a study of T cells in Graves' hyperthyroidism and ophthalmopathy (dated 2019 in TCRdb). The receptor library was made with multiplex PCR. The sample was run on an Illumina HiSeq 2000. TCR beta CDR3 regions were amplified from RNA transcripts. The TCR CDR3 was subjected to a first round of RT-PCR using the HTBI primer set and the Qiagen OneStep RT-PCR kit. In TCRdb, the public reads were trimmed at Q25 with fastp and aligned with MiXCR, with productive beta chains retained. Each CDR3 protein gets just one entry, which takes the most common genes and DNA from the rows behind it. Across this sample there are about 330,000 distinct CDR3 sequences, with 12% to 15% seen only once. Roughly 33% of the sample rests with the top ten. Sample: blood. These receptors originate from a woman aged 40 to 50 with Graves' ophthalmopathy.

This clonotype has a count of ten or more. The V and J genes are TRBV7-9 and TRBJ2-3, with 9 nucleotides matching TRBD2. CDR1 and CDR2 (germline): SEHNR, FQNEAQ (reference sequence). V dropped 0 bases and J dropped 2; count of bases not matched to a gene: 3. This CDR3 region has 16 residues. Written as DNA, the CDR3 is TGTGCCAGCAGCTTAGCGACTAGCGGAAACACAGATACGCAGTATTTT. Its translation is CASSLATSGNTDTQYF.

This clonotype was recorded many times. J is TRBJ2-5 and V is TRBV15; D is uncertain. CDR1 and CDR2 from the germline V gene are LNHNV and YYDKDF (reference sequence). V dropped 3 bases and J dropped 2 bases, with 10 bases sitting between them. The CDR3 length is 14 residues. The CDR3: CATSRYGSQETQYF. The CDR3 DNA reads as TGTGCCACCAGCAGGTACGGGTCTCAAGAGACCCAGTACTTC.

The chain is built from TRBV28 and TRBJ2-7, with 10 nucleotides matching TRBD1. Trimming took 5 bases from V and 0 from J; bases not matched to a gene: 7. This CDR3 comprises 16 residues. Germline V gene lookup returns CDR1 MDHEN and CDR2 SYDVKM. This chain's CDR3 is CASSNLGQGVSYEQYF. CDR3 nucleotides: TGTGCCAGCAGTAACCTCGGACAGGGGGTCTCCTACGAGCAGTACTTC. The complete variable domain, with remaining parts taken from reference TRBV28 and TRBJ2-7, reads DVKVTQSSRYLVKRTGEKVFLECVQDMDHENMFWYRQDPGLGLRLIYFSYDVKMKEKGDIPEGYSVSREKKERFSLILESASTNQTSMYLCASSNLGQGVSYEQYFGPGTRLTVT.

Remarks on this clonotype: A read error is possible here, since a much larger clone lies one base away. V and J are TRBV7-9 and TRBJ2-7; 12 positions match TRBD1. The J call could be wrong; TRBJ2-1 is a better fit for the DNA end. Per the germline V gene, CDR1 is SEHNR and CDR2 is FQNEAQ (reference sequence). This CDR3 contains 15 residues. The CDR3 is CASSYPGQGAYEQFF. CDR3 sequence (DNA): TGTGCCAGCAGCTACCCGGGACAGGGGGCCTACGAGCAGTTCTTC.

The chain combines TRBV19 with TRBJ2-7; 10 bases agree with TRBD2. The germline V gene has CDR1 LNHDA and CDR2 SQIVND (reference sequence). The CDR3 runs 15 residues. With V trimmed by 7 bases and J by 4 bases, 10 bases remained unmatched. The CDR3 coding sequence is TGTGCCAGTACTACTAGCGGGACTTCGAGATACGAGCAGTACTTC. Amino acids: CASTTSGTSRYEQYF.

This chain joins TRBV5-1 and TRBJ1-1; D not certain. Trimming left V 3 bases short and J 0 bases short, with 9 bases between. Germline V lookup: CDR1 SGHRS, CDR2 YFSETQ. This CDR3 has 14 amino acids. Written as DNA, the CDR3 is TGCGCCAGCAGCTCTTCGACATTGAACACTGAAGCTTTCTTT. It encodes CASSSSTLNTEAFF.

The chain recombines TRBV6-2 or TRBV6-3 with TRBJ1-1; D is undetermined. The V end was cut by 2 bases, the J end by 0 bases, with 7 bases between. Germline V gives CDR1 MNHEY, CDR2 SVGEGT. The CDR3 has 14 amino acids. CDR3 coding DNA: TGTGCCAGCAGTTACGGGGAAATGAACACTGAAGCTTTCTTT. Translated: CASSYGEMNTEAFF.

V usage is TRBV14 and J usage is TRBJ2-2; D unresolved. The CDR3 is 15 amino acids. Germline CDR1 reads SGHDN; CDR2 reads FVKESK. Trimming shortened V by 2 bases and J by 2 bases, and 9 bases separated the two germline ends. For the CDR3, the DNA is TGTGCCAGCAGCCAAAACTGGGGAAACACCGGGGAGCTGTTTTTT. Translation: CASSQNWGNTGELFF.

This clonotype was counted ten times or more. The chain links TRBV11-2 to TRBJ2-7, with D tentatively TRBD2 (6 bases). The CDR3 runs to 13 residues. V was trimmed by 1 base and J by 7 bases, leaving 11 bases between them. Germline values: CDR1 SGHAT, CDR2 FQNNGV. CDR3 region: CASSLGRGGEQYF. The CDR3, as DNA: TGTGCCAGCAGCTTAGGTAGAGGAGGGGAGCAGTACTTC. The full variable domain, with the rest looked up from reference TRBV11-2 and TRBJ2-7, is EAGVAQSPRYKIIEKRQSVAFWCNPISGHATLYWYQQILGQGPKLLIQFQNNGVVDDSQLPKDRFSAERLKGVDSTLKIQPAKLEDSAVYLCASSLGRGGEQYFGPGTRLTVT.

This clonotype was found once. The chain employs TRBV30 and TRBJ2-7; 9 positions match TRBD2. This CDR3 is 13 amino acids long. V gave up 4 bases and J gave up 5 bases; unmatched junction bases: 6. The germline gives CDR1 GTSNPN, CDR2 SVGIG (reference sequence). The CDR3 coding sequence is TGTGCCTGGACTAGCGGGATAGTCGACGAGCAGTACTTC. It encodes CAWTSGIVDEQYF.

There are a few counts of this clonotype. The chain employs TRBV10-3 and TRBJ1-1, with 7 nucleotides matching TRBD1. The V and J ends lost 3 bases and 0 bases, in that order; junction bases with no gene match: 7. The CDR3 is made up of 16 amino acids. Germline V CDR1 and CDR2: ENHRY, SYGVKD. Here the CDR3 DNA reads TGTGCCATCAGTGATCCGGGACAGATAGTGAACACTGAAGCTTTCTTT. It yields the protein CAISDPGQIVNTEAFF.

This clonotype was found many times. This chain uses TRBV24-1 with TRBJ2-1; 10 bases fit TRBD2. Trimming removed 7 bases from V and 7 bases from J; junction bases left unmatched: 9. The CDR3 spans 15 residues. Germline V gives CDR1 KGHDR, CDR2 SFDVKD. The CDR3 DNA is TGTGCCACCAGCAGAAGCGGGGGGGCCGGGAATGAGCAGTTCTTC. Protein: CATSRSGGAGNEQFF.

This clonotype was seen ten or more times. The J gene is TRBJ2-3, the V gene TRBV6-1, with D possibly called TRBD1 or TRBD2 (6 bases each). V was trimmed by 5 bases and J by 6 bases, leaving 15 bases between them. This CDR3 region has 14 residues. Germline V gene data show CDR1 as MNHNS and CDR2 as SASEGT. For the CDR3, the DNA is TGTGCCAGCAGTCCTCCCGGGGGCGGGGATACGCAGTATTTT. It specifies CASSPPGGGDTQYF.

This clonotype appeared many times. The V gene is TRBV5-1, the J gene TRBJ1-2; 9 positions match TRBD1. CDR1 is SGHRS and CDR2 is YFSETQ in the germline V gene. The V segment lost 2 bases and the J segment 7 bases; nucleotides outside the gene matches: 3. The CDR3 has 13 residues. In DNA, the CDR3 is TGCGCCAGCAGCTTCACAGGGGGCGCTGGCTACACCTTC. Its translation is CASSFTGGAGYTF.

As regards this clonotype: One base away lies a much larger clone, so this may be a sequencing read error. The rearrangement joins TRBV2 to TRBJ1-2; possible D gene TRBD1, 6 bases. Germline V lookup: CDR1 SNHLY, CDR2 FYNNEI. The CDR3 spans 14 residues. V was clipped by 0 bases and J by 7 bases, with 12 bases between them. This CDR3 is CASSEALMGAGYTF. The CDR3 coding sequence is TGTGCCAGCAGTGAAGCGCTGATGGGGGCTGGCTACACCTTC.

This clonotype was recorded at least ten times. The chain has TRBV28 and TRBJ2-5; D may be TRBD2 (7 bases). Per germline, CDR1 MDHEN and CDR2 SYDVKM. CDR3 length equals 15 residues. V shed 2 bases and J shed 1 base, with 11 bases lying between them. CDR3 amino acids: CASSLPGGLQETQYF. The CDR3 coding sequence is TGTGCCAGCAGTTTACCGGGGGGCCTCCAAGAGACCCAGTACTTC.

The rearrangement links TRBV7-6 to TRBJ2-1, with 7 bases aligning to TRBD1. CDR1 and CDR2 from the germline V gene are SGHVS and FNYEAQ. Losses at the gene ends were 5 bases for V and 1 base for J; bases not matched to a gene: 14. This CDR3 contains 18 residues. The CDR3 loop is CASSPLARDSVSYNEQFF. CDR3 coding DNA: TGTGCCAGCAGCCCCCTTGCCCGGGACAGTGTGTCCTACAATGAGCAGTTCTTC.

This clonotype was observed many times. J is TRBJ1-2 and V is TRBV6-5; 7 bases are shared with TRBD1. Germline V gene sequence: CDR1 MNHEY, CDR2 SVGAGI. This CDR3 has 14 amino acids. After removal of 0 bases from V and 2 bases from J, the junction contained 0 bases not matched to a gene. The CDR3, as DNA: TGTGCCAGCAGTTACTCGGGACAGAACTATGGCTACACCTTC. Translated: CASSYSGQNYGYTF.

In this sample, this clonotype turned up many times. The chain links TRBV6-1 to TRBJ1-1; D might be TRBD1 (6 bases). The CDR3 contains 15 residues. From germline, CDR1 is MNHNS and CDR2 SASEGT. V lost 7 bases to trimming and J lost 4 bases, with 19 bases between them. The CDR3 sequence is CASTRTVSTVTEAFF. The CDR3 DNA is TGTGCCAGCACTCGGACAGTCTCTACAGTCACTGAAGCTTTCTTT.

V and J are TRBV10-1 and TRBJ1-2; D is unresolved. The V end lost 7 bases, the J end lost 4 bases, and 28 bases lay between the germline ends. CDR1 and CDR2 from the germline V gene are WNHNN and SYGVQD (reference sequence). This CDR3 has 18 residues. The DNA for the CDR3 is TGCGCCAGCATACTCACTCATCGGAACGCCATCGAACTCTATGGCTACACCTTC. Its translation: CASILTHRNAIELYGYTF.

The chain uses TRBV20-1 and TRBJ2-5; possible D gene TRBD2, 6 bases. The CDR3 has 13 residues. Germline-derived CDR1 and CDR2 are DFQATT and SNEGSKA (reference sequence). V dropped 6 bases and J dropped 7 bases, with 18 bases sitting between them. This CDR3 is CSALRLVVGTQYF. CDR3 coding DNA: TGCAGTGCCCTAAGACTAGTTGTAGGGACCCAGTACTTC.

In its sample, this clonotype was seen many times. The chain recombines TRBV5-1 with TRBJ2-3, with 7 bases matching TRBD2. This CDR3 has 19 amino acids. Germline loops: CDR1 SGHRS, CDR2 YFSETQ. Trimming cost V 3 bases and J 0 bases; bases outside gene matches: 16. CDR3 sequence reads: CASSSLTDGAGSSTDTQYF. Written as DNA, the CDR3 is TGCGCCAGCAGCTCCTTGACAGACGGAGCGGGATCTAGCACAGATACGCAGTATTTT.

This clonotype was counted ten times or more. The rearrangement links TRBV29-1 to TRBJ2-3, with 11 bases identical to TRBD1. CDR3 length: 14 residues. V gave up 4 bases and J gave up 5 bases; unmatched junction bases: 5. Germline V lookup: CDR1 SQVTM, CDR2 ANQGSEA. The CDR3: CSVVRTGGRDTQYF. CDR3 DNA: TGCAGCGTTGTGCGGACAGGGGGCAGAGATACGCAGTATTTT.

This chain connects TRBV7-9 to TRBJ2-7; D is uncertain. V gave up 4 bases and J gave up 0 bases, with 7 bases separating them. CDR1 SEHNR and CDR2 FQNEAQ come from the germline V gene (reference sequence). The CDR3 loop spans 13 amino acids. The CDR3 DNA sequence: TGTGCCAGCAGCTACGGTATCTCCTACGAGCAGTACTTC. It specifies CASSYGISYEQYF.

This clonotype was counted many times. The chain uses TRBV7-9 and TRBJ2-3, with TRBD2 matching over 9 bases. Germline CDR1 is SEHNR and CDR2 is FQNEAQ (reference sequence). The V and J ends lost 4 bases and 5 bases, in that order; junction bases with no gene match: 10. The CDR3 length is 16 residues. CDR3: CASSYGLAGVGDTQYF. The CDR3 DNA is TGTGCCAGCAGCTACGGCTTAGCGGGAGTAGGAGATACGCAGTATTTT.

This clonotype was counted at least ten times. This chain joins TRBV24-1 and TRBJ2-1; no reliable D call. Trimming pared 1 base from V and 10 bases from J, leaving 4 bases between. Per germline, CDR1 KGHDR and CDR2 SFDVKD. There are 11 residues in the CDR3. The CDR3 DNA reads TGTGCCACCAGTGATTTACGAGAGCAGTTCTTC. It translates to CATSDLREQFF.